This record looks at one T cell receptor (beta chain) sequence and its context. Antigen specificity is unknown. cDNA specific to TCR beta was made from approximately 0.55 ug of total RNA, with a constant-region primer employed for priming. Three nested multiplex PCR rounds of slightly modified ARM-PCR generated TCR beta libraries. Primers for the first two PCR rounds were TRBV1-TRBV30 forward primers and a C-beta reverse primer (about 9 cycles per round). Each CDR3 protein is one row after TCRdb ran MiXCR on the multiplex PCR reads. The data show roughly 330,000 distinct CDR3 sequences, roughly 61% seen once. Germline DNA was also extracted, and blood RNA derived from unsorted whole blood. This sample was taken from a study of tumor-infiltrating lymphocytes in primary liver carcinoma. Study-wide context: Patients diagnosed with primary liver carcinoma received treatment through surgical resection. Recorded tumor stage was T1-T3 N0M0, with diameters of roughly 4 to 11 cm.

Study-wide results and caveats: Lower overlap was observed for tumor-adjacent and tumor-blood pairs relative to tumor region pairs.

The CDR3 spans 15 residues. Germline V gene data show CDR1 as MGHRA and CDR2 as YSYEKL. V dropped 4 bases and J dropped 2; count of bases not matched to a gene: 7. The V and J genes are TRBV4-1 and TRBJ1-2; 7 bases are shared with TRBD1. Material for sequencing was peripheral blood. This receptor was obtained from a middle-aged man with primary liver carcinoma and hepatitis B virus infection. CDR3 nucleotide sequence: TGCGCCAGCAGCCGGACAGGACAGGCGAACTATGGCTACACCTTC. Translation gives CASSRTGQANYGYTF.